A single sample gave rise to the 22 T cell receptor beta chains below, sequenced in a study of blood T cells in healthy people across ages. Then a second PCR, running about 6 to 11 cycles, was carried out with a sample-barcoded 5' primer and a J-beta primer mix. TCRdb used MiXCR to reprocess the 5' RACE reads, holding one entry per CDR3 protein. The table records 590,000 or so distinct CDR3 sequences, about 30% of them present only once. The material sequenced was blood. The receptor source for this set is a woman over 75 in good health.

About this clonotype: An end of the junction differs from the germline gene, which may be a read error. The chain employs TRBV12-3 or TRBV12-4 and TRBJ2-3; no clear D. The CDR3 is 13 residues long. The CDR3 DNA sequence: TGTACCAGCAGTTTAGTGGGTACAGATACACAGTATTTT. Translated, it gives CTSSLVGTDTQYF.

This clonotype has only one observation. With a much larger clone just one base away, this may be a read error. V and J are TRBV7-2 and TRBJ2-3; 10 bases match TRBD2. J gave up 2 bases and V 4 bases, and 6 bases lay outside the gene matches. The CDR3 length is 16 residues. The germline CDR1 and CDR2 sequences are SGHTA and FQGNSA. CDR3 DNA sequence: TGTGCCAGCAGCTCCAGAAGCGGGGGGGCCACAGATACGCAGTATTTT. Translation gives CASSSRSGGATDTQYF.

This clonotype was counted between two and nine times. This may come from a read error, since a much larger clone is one base off. The chain couples TRBV7-2 to TRBJ2-1; 7 bases are shared with TRBD2. The junction had 8 bases not matched to a gene; V was cut back by 6 bases and J by 0 bases. The CDR3 has 16 amino acids. Germline-derived CDR1 and CDR2 are SGHTA and FQGNSA. The CDR3 loop is CASSPRWGGSYNEQFF. The CDR3 DNA reads as TGTGCCAGCAGTCCTAGGTGGGGGGGCTCCTACAATGAGCAGTTCTTC.

This rearrangement joins TRBV7-3 to TRBJ2-3; 9 bases agree with TRBD2. V trimming: 3 bases; J trimming: 1 base; junction bases outside the gene matches: 17. CDR1 and CDR2 from the germline V gene are SGHTA and FQGTGA. The length of the CDR3 is 20 residues. The CDR3 region is CASSFLPSGRGGSGTDTQYF. As DNA, the CDR3 is TGTGCCAGCAGCTTTCTCCCCTCGGGGCGGGGGGGCTCGGGCACAGATACGCAGTATTTT.

This clonotype was seen ten or more times. The CDR3: CASSAAVGEQYF. The CDR3 DNA is TGTGCCAGCAGCGCAGCGGTGGGCGAGCAGTACTTC. This chain links TRBV7-9 with TRBJ2-7, with TRBD2 as a possible D gene (5 bases). This CDR3 has 12 amino acids. Germline V gives CDR1 SEHNR, CDR2 FQNEAQ (reference sequence). With 5 bases removed from V and 6 bases from J, the gap between germline ends came to 11 bases.

This clonotype was found many times. The chain uses TRBV5-6 and TRBJ1-5; 8 nucleotides agree with TRBD1. V dropped 0 bases and J dropped 3; count of bases not matched to a gene: 5. Per germline, CDR1 SGHDT and CDR2 YYEEEE. The CDR3 length is 16 residues. The CDR3 spells CASSLGTGFYNQPQHF. In DNA form, the CDR3 reads TGTGCCAGCAGCTTGGGGACAGGGTTTTACAATCAGCCCCAGCATTTT.

This clonotype has at least ten counts. The chain links TRBV5-1 to TRBJ2-1, with unresolved D. The CDR3 is made up of 15 amino acids. Germline CDR1 reads SGHRS; CDR2 reads YFSETQ. V lost 2 bases, J lost 6 bases, and 15 bases lay in between. In DNA, the CDR3 is TGCGCCAGCAGCTTTAGACCCCGGACCCCCAATGAGCAGTTCTTC. This sequence encodes CASSFRPRTPNEQFF. Supplemented by reference TRBV5-1 and TRBJ2-1, the full variable domain reads KAGVTQTPRYLIKTRGQQVTLSCSPISGHRSVSWYQQTPGQGLQFLFEYFSETQRNKGNFPGRFSGRQFSNSRSEMNVSTLELGDSALYLCASSFRPRTPNEQFFGPGTRLTVL.

This clonotype was counted ten times or more. The chain links TRBV4-3 to TRBJ1-2; D is unresolved. The CDR3 contains 18 residues. The V gene lost 0 bases and the J gene lost 4 bases, with 21 bases spanning the gap. Germline CDR1 LGHNA, CDR2 YSLEER. This CDR3 reads CASSQDRVSGTLRYGYTF. Here the CDR3 DNA reads TGCGCCAGCAGCCAAGATCGGGTTTCCGGCACATTACGCTATGGCTACACCTTC.

The chain is built from TRBV20-1 and TRBJ1-5, with 8 positions matching TRBD1. V lost 6 bases and J lost 11; bases outside the gene matches: 15. This CDR3 has 14 amino acids. Germline CDR1 DFQATT, CDR2 SNEGSKA (reference sequence). The CDR3 region is CSATSPDREIAQHF. CDR3 sequence (DNA): TGCAGTGCAACCAGCCCGGACAGGGAGATTGCCCAGCATTTT.

The rearrangement links TRBV19 to TRBJ2-1; the D gene is possibly TRBD2 (5 bases). V was cut by 8 bases and J by 7 bases, with 15 bases left in between. The CDR3 is 13 residues long. Germline assignment: CDR1 LNHDA and CDR2 SQIVND (reference sequence). CDR3: CASAPPGWNEQFF. Written as DNA, the CDR3 is TGTGCCAGTGCCCCGCCGGGATGGAATGAGCAGTTCTTC.

Comments on this clonotype: A read error may explain this, as a much larger clone is one base away. The chain employs TRBV27 and TRBJ1-1; D remains unclear. CDR1 is MNHEY, CDR2 SMNVEV, per germline (reference sequence). The CDR3 contains 11 residues. V lost 5 bases and J lost 8, with 9 bases in between. CDR3 amino acids: CASSEFREAFF. The DNA for the CDR3 is TGTGCCAGCAGTGAATTCCGGGAAGCTTTCTTT.

Comment on this clonotype: This sequence may be a read error, since a much larger clone differs from it by one base. The V call is TRBV5-1, the J call TRBJ2-3; 10 positions match TRBD1. The V gene's germline CDR1 is SGHRS and CDR2 YFSETQ. The CDR3 runs to 17 residues. Trimming cost V 5 bases and J 3 bases; bases outside gene matches: 12. The CDR3 protein is CASRLYRDRGLTDTQYF. In DNA, the CDR3 is TGCGCCAGCAGGCTCTACCGGGACAGGGGTTTGACAGATACGCAGTATTTT.

This clonotype was seen many times. The chain is built from TRBV12-3 or TRBV12-4 and TRBJ2-7; D tentatively reads TRBD1 or TRBD2 (5 bases each). There are 14 residues in the CDR3. With 3 bases removed from V and 0 bases from J, the gap between germline ends came to 9 bases. Written as DNA, the CDR3 is TGTGCCAGCAGTTTGGGGGTTCTCTCCTACGAGCAGTACTTC. It codes for CASSLGVLSYEQYF.

There are many counts of this clonotype. The chain uses TRBV15 and TRBJ2-3, with D uncertain. The ends were cut back, 0 bases at V and 4 bases at J, with 5 bases in the middle. Germline V gene data show CDR1 as LNHNV and CDR2 as YYDKDF (reference sequence). This CDR3 contains 13 residues. The CDR3 reads CATSRDRPDTQYF. CDR3 bases: TGTGCCACCAGCAGAGATCGCCCAGATACGCAGTATTTT.

This clonotype has ten or more counts. This sequence joins TRBV27 and TRBJ1-2, with unresolved D. Germline lookup yields CDR1 MNHEY and CDR2 SMNVEV (reference sequence). Deletions cut 2 bases from V and 4 bases from J, with 20 bases between. CDR3 length: 17 residues. The CDR3 here is CASSLTNLEGALYGYTF. As DNA, the CDR3 is TGTGCCAGCAGTTTAACCAACTTGGAGGGTGCCCTCTATGGCTACACCTTC.

Remarks on this clonotype: This may be a read error: a much more frequent sequence differs by one nucleotide. The chain uses TRBV5-5 and TRBJ2-1; 8 bases are shared with TRBD1. The J call is uncertain, as TRBJ2-7 better fits the DNA end. Germline-derived CDR1 and CDR2 are SGHKS and YYEKEE (reference sequence). The CDR3 is 15 residues long. This chain's CDR3 is CASSSRGQGDNEQYF. The CDR3 DNA sequence: TGTGCCAGCAGCTCCCGTGGACAGGGCGACAATGAGCAGTACTTC.

This clonotype was observed many times. The CDR3 here is CASTPQGLKAEQYF. In nucleotides, the CDR3 is TGTGCCAGCACCCCACAGGGACTGAAGGCCGAGCAGTACTTC. V and J are TRBV27 and TRBJ2-7; D tentatively fits TRBD1 or TRBD2 (6 bases each). V dropped 7 bases and J dropped 6 bases, with 19 bases sitting between them. This CDR3 spans 14 amino acids. Germline V gene data show CDR1 as MNHEY and CDR2 as SMNVEV (reference sequence).

This clonotype showed up just a few times. The chain links TRBV27 to TRBJ2-2; 10 bases line up with TRBD2. The CDR3 spans 16 residues. Germline V CDR1 and CDR2: MNHEY, SMNVEV (reference sequence). V lost 6 bases and J lost 0; bases outside the gene matches: 4. The CDR3 region has the DNA TGTGCCAGCAGCCTACTAGCGGGGTCGAACACCGGGGAGCTGTTTTTT. Translation gives CASSLLAGSNTGELFF.

This clonotype was observed at least ten times. The DNA of the CDR3 is TGCAGCGTTGGCCGGGGAGGAGCAGGGACAGATACGCAGTATTTT. Protein product: CSVGRGGAGTDTQYF. The chain combines TRBV29-1 with TRBJ2-3, with D maybe TRBD2 (6 bases). Germline V gene sequence: CDR1 SQVTM, CDR2 ANQGSEA. The V end lost 4 bases, the J end lost 3 bases, and 17 bases lay between the germline ends. This CDR3 spans 15 amino acids.

Ten or more counts support this clonotype. The rearrangement joins TRBV6-2 or TRBV6-3 to TRBJ1-2, with TRBD1 as a possible D gene (5 bases). This CDR3 contains 14 residues. The ends were cut back, 6 bases at V and 3 bases at J, with 14 bases in the middle. Germline CDR1 and CDR2: MNHEY and SVGEGT. CDR3 coding DNA: TGTGCCAGCAGAGCCCGGGGCAGGGACTATGGCTACACCTTC. Protein sequence: CASRARGRDYGYTF.

About this clonotype: A much larger clone lies one base from this, so it may be a read error. The rearrangement uses TRBV7-6 and TRBJ2-5; D possibly corresponds to TRBD2 (6 bases). Germline values: CDR1 SGHVS, CDR2 FNYEAQ. V lost 4 bases to trimming and J lost 1 base, with 10 bases between them. This CDR3 comprises 14 residues. The CDR3 DNA follows: TGTGCCAGCAGCTCGGGGGACCTCCAAGAGACCCAGTACTTC. Amino acids: CASSSGDLQETQYF.

Worth noting for this clonotype: A much more abundant neighbour one base away suggests this may be a read error. The chain uses TRBV9 and TRBJ2-1; 9 bases are shared with TRBD2. V gave up 3 bases and J gave up 10 bases; unmatched junction bases: 8. CDR1 is SGDLS and CDR2 is YYNGEE in the germline V gene. This CDR3 region has 14 residues. The CDR3 spells CASSGELAGREQFF. CDR3 nucleotide sequence: TGTGCCAGCAGCGGAGAGCTAGCGGGGAGAGAGCAGTTCTTC.